The clone carrying this T cell receptor beta chain was detected many times. As yet, its antigen is unknown. PBMCs stored at -80 C, 2 million in total, were the source of the unsorted libraries. The record originates from a study of neurological immune-mediated disorders. Whole-study results and caveats: Patients with HTLV-1-associated myelopathy showed the most TCR clonal expansion. Those with multiple sclerosis showed the least, falling below healthy controls.

The CDR3 length is 14 residues. The germline V and J ends were trimmed by 3 bases and 2 bases, with 10 bases remaining between them. Germline lookup yields CDR1 SGHTA and CDR2 FQGNSA. TCRdb independently ran MiXCR on the 5' RACE reads; one entry per CDR3 protein. The sample carries about 53,000 distinct CDR3 sequences, around a sixth recorded once. The clonotype comes from a man aged 55 to 70 in good health. The chain carries TRBV7-2 and TRBJ2-5, with D tentatively TRBD1 or TRBD2 (5 bases each). Input material: PBMCs. DNA of the CDR3: TGTGCCAGCAGCTTGGGGGAGAGTCAAGAGACCCAGTACTTC. Protein product: CASSLGESQETQYF.